Listed below are T cell receptor beta chains from one sample, sequenced in a study of cytotoxic CD8 clonotypes in ibrutinib-treated CLL. Profiling relied on immunoSEQ multiplex PCR, and the TCRdb table lists in-frame clones only, not all of them. The data show 200,000 to 250,000 clones, more than 65% seen once. Sequencing was performed on PBMCs, taken after 12 months of ibrutinib treatment. The receptor set was obtained from a human donor with chronic lymphocytic leukemia. Both conserved end residues are part of each CDR3. A D gene is named only where the DNA matches it firmly. Clone size is stated in some rows and not others, as once, few, many or a class when expanded.

cdr3_length clone_size j_call v_call d_call cdr3_nt cdr3_aa
15 once TRBJ1-3 TRBV5-1 - TGCGCCAGCAGCCCCAGGACTGATTCTGGAAACACCATATATTTT CASSPRTDSGNTIYF
14 - TRBJ1-4 TRBV9 - TGTGCCAGCAGCGCAGGGGTGAACGGGGAAAAACTGTTTTTT CASSAGVNGEKLFF
15 - TRBJ2-1 TRBV7-2 TRBD2 TGTGCCAGCAGCTCCTCGAGGACTAGCGGTAGGGAGCAGTTCTTC CASSSSRTSGREQFF
15 - TRBJ1-4 TRBV5-1 - TGCGCCAGCAGCTTAAGGGACGGGGCTAATGAAAAACTGTTTTTT CASSLRDGANEKLFF
15 - TRBJ2-2 TRBV4-1 - TGCGCCAGCAGTCCGGGCAGGCGGAACACCGGGGAGCTGTTTTTT CASSPGRRNTGELFF
14 - TRBJ2-3 TRBV5-1 - TGCGCCAGCAGCCCCGACTCCACCAAAGATACGCAGTATTTT CASSPDSTKDTQYF
12 - TRBJ1-2 TRBV5-1 - TGCGCCAGCAGCCTGGACAGTAATGGCTACACCTTC CASSLDSNGYTF
14 - TRBJ2-5 TRBV18 - TGTGCCAGCTCACCGGGGAGGGGGCAAGAGACCCAGTACTTC CASSPGRGQETQYF
15 - TRBJ2-7 TRBV7-3 - TGTGCCAGCAGCTCCACGGGTCAGGGCCCCTACGAGCAGTACTTC CASSSTGQGPYEQYF
15 few TRBJ2-3 TRBV7-7 - TGTGCTAGCAGCTTAAGCGGGTCCGGGGCAGATACGCAGTATTTT CASSLSGSGADTQYF
15 - TRBJ1-5 TRBV5-4 - TGTGCCAGCAGCTTGGACCCAGGGCGGAATCAGCCCCAGCATTTT CASSLDPGRNQPQHF
15 - TRBJ1-1 TRBV28 - TGTGCCAGCAGTTTAGAGGCACCCAGGAACACTGAAGCTTTCTTT CASSLEAPRNTEAFF
14 - TRBJ1-6 TRBV18 - TGTGCCAGCTCACCGGACAAAGGAAATTCACCCCTCCACTTT CASSPDKGNSPLHF
12 - TRBJ2-7 TRBV29-1 - TGCAGCGTAATCGGGACCGACTACGAGCAGTACTTC CSVIGTDYEQYF
14 once TRBJ2-7 TRBV5-1 - TGCGCCAGCAGCTTGGAGTGGGGGCTCTACGAGCAGTACTTC CASSLEWGLYEQYF
13 - TRBJ1-2 TRBV6-5 - TGTGCCAGCAGCCTGACAGAATTAGATGGCTACACCTTC CASSLTELDGYTF
14 - TRBJ2-7 TRBV7-9 - TGTGCCAGCAGCTTAGAGGGCACGATCTACGAGCAGTACTTC CASSLEGTIYEQYF
17 - TRBJ2-1 TRBV4-1 TRBD2 TGCGCCAGCAGCCAAGTTCCGACTAGCGGGGGTATCAATGAGCAGTTCTTC CASSQVPTSGGINEQFF
13 many TRBJ1-5 TRBV30 - TGTGCCTGGAGTAGACAGGCCACTCAGCCCCAGCATTTT CAWSRQATQPQHF
13 few TRBJ2-7 TRBV11-2 - TGTGCCAGCAGCCAAGACCAAGCCTACGAGCAGTACTTC CASSQDQAYEQYF
14 - TRBJ2-7 TRBV13 TRBD1 TGTGCCAGCAGCTTGAGACAGGGGGTCTACGAGCAGTACTTC CASSLRQGVYEQYF
23 - TRBJ2-3 TRBV27 TRBD2 TGTGCCAGCAGTTCAAACCGGGGGTTTACTAGCGGGAGTCACCACCGGACCGAGGATACGCAGTATTTT CASSSNRGFTSGSHHRTEDTQYF
13 - TRBJ1-6 TRBV7-2 TRBD1 TGTGCCAGCAGCTTGGGACAGGGCTCACCCCTCCACTTT CASSLGQGSPLHF
13 - TRBJ2-7 TRBV4-3 - TGCGCCAGCAGCCAAGAGGGGTTAGGAGAGCAGTACTTC CASSQEGLGEQYF
14 few TRBJ1-1 TRBV30 - TGTGCCTGCCCTCAAGGATCCATGAACACTGAAGCTTTCTTT CACPQGSMNTEAFF
13 - TRBJ1-5 TRBV28 - TGTGCCACCAGAGAGTCCGGCAGTCAGCCCCAGCATTTT CATRESGSQPQHF
14 once TRBJ2-7 TRBV2 TRBD2 TGTGCCAGCAGCCGACTAGCGGGGCTGTACGAGCAGTACTTC CASSRLAGLYEQYF
15 - TRBJ2-1 TRBV30 TRBD2 TGTGCCTGGACTAGCGGGGGATCCTCCTACAATGAGCAGTTCTTC CAWTSGGSSYNEQFF
15 - TRBJ2-7 TRBV5-4 - TGTGCCAGCAGCCCCCGCGGTCGAGGGCGGGATGAGCAGTACTTC CASSPRGRGRDEQYF
16 - TRBJ2-2 TRBV7-9 TRBD1 TGTGCCAGCAGCCGACAGGGGTTGGTATCGACCGGGGAGCTGTTTTTT CASSRQGLVSTGELFF
18 few TRBJ2-6 TRBV7-9 TRBD1 TGTGCCAGACAGGGACAGGGGATAGACAGCTCTGGGGCCAACGTCCTGACTTTC CARQGQGIDSSGANVLTF
15 few TRBJ1-2 TRBV6-5 TRBD1 TGTGCCAGCAGTTACTGGGGCGGACAGGGGTTTGGCTACACCTTC CASSYWGGQGFGYTF
14 - TRBJ1-3 TRBV27 - TGTGCCAGCAGTAACACAGGTACTGGAAACACCATATATTTT CASSNTGTGNTIYF
13 - TRBJ1-5 TRBV2 - TGTGCCAGCAGGACGGGGAGCAATCAGCCCCAGCATTTT CASRTGSNQPQHF
13 - TRBJ1-5 TRBV16 - TGTGCCAGCAGCCCAACAGTAAGTCAGCCCCAGCATTTT CASSPTVSQPQHF
14 few TRBJ2-5 TRBV29-1 - TGCAGCGTTCAAGGAAGGCAGGGACAAGAGACCCAGTACTTC CSVQGRQGQETQYF
14 many TRBJ2-4 TRBV19 TRBD2 TGTGCCAGTACCCCGGCTAGCGGGCCTAACATTCAGTACTTC CASTPASGPNIQYF
16 - TRBJ1-2 TRBV7-2 - TGTGCCAGCAGCTCCCAACAGACCGGGACAAGCTATGGCTACACCTTC CASSSQQTGTSYGYTF
14 once TRBJ1-2 TRBV28 - TGTGCCAGCAGTTTATCCACACCTAACTATGGCTACACCTTC CASSLSTPNYGYTF
14 - TRBJ1-5 TRBV5-6 - TGTGCCAGCAGCTCGGGAACAGGGAATCAGCCCCAGCATTTT CASSSGTGNQPQHF
12 - TRBJ2-1 TRBV28 - TGTGCCAGCAGTTCATCGGGGGCTGCGCAGTTCTTC CASSSSGAAQFF
15 - TRBJ2-3 TRBV19 TRBD2 TGTGCCAGTAGCGAATACCATAGCGGGACAGATACGCAGTATTTT CASSEYHSGTDTQYF
11 - TRBJ1-1 TRBV7-2 - TGTGCCAGCAGCTTAGACATGGAAGCTTTCTTT CASSLDMEAFF
14 - TRBJ1-2 TRBV30 TRBD1 TGTGCCTGGAGTGCTAACAGGGGATCCAGGGGCTACACCTTC CAWSANRGSRGYTF
12 - TRBJ1-2 TRBV10-2 - TGCGCCAGCAGTGAGAAAGGGCACGGCTACACCTTC CASSEKGHGYTF
15 - TRBJ1-1 TRBV7-9 TRBD1 TGTGCCAGCAACTTAGGGCAGAACAGGGGCACTGAAGCTTTCTTT CASNLGQNRGTEAFF
15 - TRBJ2-7 TRBV27 TRBD2 TGTGCCAGCAGTCCGCCGGGACTAACCAGTAGTGAGCAGTACTTC CASSPPGLTSSEQYF
14 few TRBJ1-2 TRBV30 - TGTGCCTGGAGTGTACTGGACAGCAACTATGGCTACACCTTC CAWSVLDSNYGYTF
17 - TRBJ1-3 TRBV30 - TGTGCCTGGAGTGCCCACCCATGGGGGGCTGCTGGAAACACCATATATTTT CAWSAHPWGAAGNTIYF
18 - TRBJ1-1 TRBV7-9 TRBD1 TGTGCCAGCAGCTTAGGGACAGGGGGCGTAGGTCGAAGGACTGAAGCTTTCTTT CASSLGTGGVGRRTEAFF
11 - TRBJ2-5 TRBV7-2 - TGTGCCAGCAGCAGGAGGGTGACCCAGTACTTC CASSRRVTQYF
15 - TRBJ2-7 TRBV5-8 TRBD1 TGTGCCAGCAGCAACCAGCAGGGGGAAGGGTACGAGCAGTACTTC CASSNQQGEGYEQYF
15 - TRBJ2-3 TRBV7-3 - TGTGCCAGCAGTCCTTACGGGGGGCAAACAGATACGCAGTATTTT CASSPYGGQTDTQYF
17 - TRBJ1-3 TRBV6-1 TRBD1 TGTGCCAGCAGTGAACTGACAGGGGCGTACTCTGGAAACACCATATATTTT CASSELTGAYSGNTIYF
18 - TRBJ2-4 TRBV29-1 - TGCAGCGTAGAGGGGGGAGGGTCCGGTTTTACAGCCAAAAACATTCAGTACTTC CSVEGGGSGFTAKNIQYF